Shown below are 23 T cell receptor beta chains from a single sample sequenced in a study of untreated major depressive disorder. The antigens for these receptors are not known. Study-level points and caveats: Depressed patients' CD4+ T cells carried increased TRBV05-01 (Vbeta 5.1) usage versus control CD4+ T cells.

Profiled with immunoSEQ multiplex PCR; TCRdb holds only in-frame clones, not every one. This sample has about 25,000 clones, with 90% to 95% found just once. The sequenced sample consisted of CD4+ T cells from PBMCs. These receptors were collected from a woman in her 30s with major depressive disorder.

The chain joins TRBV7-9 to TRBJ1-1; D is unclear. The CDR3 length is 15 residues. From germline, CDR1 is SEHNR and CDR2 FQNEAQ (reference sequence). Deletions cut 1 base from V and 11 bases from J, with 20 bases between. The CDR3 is CASSLDGAALESAFF. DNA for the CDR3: TGTGCCAGCAGCTTAGATGGAGCGGCCCTCGAGTCCGCTTTCTTT.

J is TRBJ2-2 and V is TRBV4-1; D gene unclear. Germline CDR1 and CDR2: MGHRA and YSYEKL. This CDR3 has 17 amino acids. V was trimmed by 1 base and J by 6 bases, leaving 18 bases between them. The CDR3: CASSQVSVIAGPGELFF. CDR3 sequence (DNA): TGCGCCAGCAGCCAAGTCTCCGTTATTGCCGGACCCGGGGAGCTGTTTTTT.

The CDR3 loop reads CASSLGSSLRLVGNEQYF. The CDR3 bases are TGTGCCAGCAGCCTTGGGTCTTCCTTGCGTCTAGTTGGGAACGAGCAGTACTTC. The V call is TRBV5-4, the J call TRBJ2-7, with D unresolved. With 4 bases removed from V and 5 bases from J, the gap between germline ends came to 28 bases. Germline V gene sequence: CDR1 SGHNT, CDR2 YYREEE (reference sequence). The CDR3 contains 18 residues.

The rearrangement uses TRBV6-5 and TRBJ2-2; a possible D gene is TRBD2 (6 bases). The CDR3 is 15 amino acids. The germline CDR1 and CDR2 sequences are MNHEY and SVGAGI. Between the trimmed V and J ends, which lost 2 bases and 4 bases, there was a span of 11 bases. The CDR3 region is CASSYGGVVTGELFF. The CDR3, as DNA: TGTGCCAGCAGTTACGGCGGGGTGGTCACCGGGGAGCTGTTTTTT.

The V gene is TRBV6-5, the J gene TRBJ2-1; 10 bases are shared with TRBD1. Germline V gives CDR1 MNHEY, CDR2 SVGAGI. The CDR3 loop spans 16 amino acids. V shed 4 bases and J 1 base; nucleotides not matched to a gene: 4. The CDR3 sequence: CASSSGTGVSYNEQFF. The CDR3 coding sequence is TGTGCCAGCAGTTCCGGGACAGGGGTTTCCTACAATGAGCAGTTCTTC.

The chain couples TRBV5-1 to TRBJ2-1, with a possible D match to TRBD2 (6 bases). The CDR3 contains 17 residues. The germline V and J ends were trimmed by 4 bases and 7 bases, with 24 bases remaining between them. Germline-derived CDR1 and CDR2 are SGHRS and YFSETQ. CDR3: CASSPTVGGPRNNEQFF. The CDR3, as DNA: TGCGCCAGCAGCCCCACTGTAGGAGGGCCCCGTAATAATGAGCAGTTCTTC.

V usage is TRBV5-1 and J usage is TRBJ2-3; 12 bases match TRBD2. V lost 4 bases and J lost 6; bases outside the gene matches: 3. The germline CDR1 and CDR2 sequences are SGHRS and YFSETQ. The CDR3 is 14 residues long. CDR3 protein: CASSHGLAGDTQYF. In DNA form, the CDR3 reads TGCGCCAGCAGCCATGGACTAGCGGGGGATACGCAGTATTTT.

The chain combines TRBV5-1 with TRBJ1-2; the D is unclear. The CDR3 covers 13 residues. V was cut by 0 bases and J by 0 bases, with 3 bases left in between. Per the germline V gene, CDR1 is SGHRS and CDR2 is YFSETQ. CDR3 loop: CASSLGANYGYTF. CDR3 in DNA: TGCGCCAGCAGCTTGGGGGCTAACTATGGCTACACCTTC.

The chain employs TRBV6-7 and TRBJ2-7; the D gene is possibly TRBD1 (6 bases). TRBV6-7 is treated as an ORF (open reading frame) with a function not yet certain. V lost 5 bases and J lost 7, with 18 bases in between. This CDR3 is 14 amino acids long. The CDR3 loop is CASSHDRSHGEQYF. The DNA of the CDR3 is TGTGCCAGCAGTCATGACAGGAGTCATGGGGAGCAGTACTTC.

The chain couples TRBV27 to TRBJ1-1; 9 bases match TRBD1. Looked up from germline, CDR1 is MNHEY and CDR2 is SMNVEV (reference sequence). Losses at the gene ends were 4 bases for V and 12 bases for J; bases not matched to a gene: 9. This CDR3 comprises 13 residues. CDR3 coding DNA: TGTGCCAGCAGTTCCGCGGACAGGGGTAGGTCTTTCTTT. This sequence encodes CASSSADRGRSFF.

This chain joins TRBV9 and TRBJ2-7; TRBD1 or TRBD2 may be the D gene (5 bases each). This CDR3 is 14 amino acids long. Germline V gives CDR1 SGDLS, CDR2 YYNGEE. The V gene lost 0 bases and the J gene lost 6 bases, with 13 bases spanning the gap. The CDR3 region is CASSVAPGPSEQYF. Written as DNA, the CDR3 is TGTGCCAGCAGCGTAGCGCCGGGGCCAAGCGAGCAGTACTTC.

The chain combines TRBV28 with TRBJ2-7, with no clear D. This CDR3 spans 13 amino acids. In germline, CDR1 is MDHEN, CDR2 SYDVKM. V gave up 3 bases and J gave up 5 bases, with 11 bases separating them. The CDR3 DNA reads TGTGCCAGCAGTTTCCAAAACACCCACGAGCAGTACTTC. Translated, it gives CASSFQNTHEQYF.

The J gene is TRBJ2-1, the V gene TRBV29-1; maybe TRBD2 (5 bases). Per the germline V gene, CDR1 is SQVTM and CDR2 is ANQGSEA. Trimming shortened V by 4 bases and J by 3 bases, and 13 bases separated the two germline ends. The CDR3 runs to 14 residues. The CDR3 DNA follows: TGCAGCGTTGTAATGGAGGTGGACTACAATGAGCAGTTCTTC. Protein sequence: CSVVMEVDYNEQFF.

The CDR3 region has the DNA TGTGCCAGCAGTTTAAGGTGGGGAGCTGGGGCCAACGTCCTGACTTTC. Amino acids: CASSLRWGAGANVLTF. This sequence joins TRBV27 and TRBJ2-6; D might be TRBD2 (5 bases). Trimming removed 2 bases at V and 2 bases at J, with 10 bases between. The CDR3 totals 16 residues. CDR1 and CDR2 (germline): MNHEY, SMNVEV (reference sequence).

CDR3 nucleotides: TGTGCCAGTAGTTTCGATCAGGGGGCGCGGGGCTACACCTTC. Its protein is CASSFDQGARGYTF. The chain joins TRBV19 to TRBJ1-2; 8 bases align to TRBD1. CDR3 size: 14 residues. V was clipped by 5 bases and J by 8 bases; unmatched bases: 10. The V gene's germline CDR1 is LNHDA and CDR2 SQIVND (reference sequence).

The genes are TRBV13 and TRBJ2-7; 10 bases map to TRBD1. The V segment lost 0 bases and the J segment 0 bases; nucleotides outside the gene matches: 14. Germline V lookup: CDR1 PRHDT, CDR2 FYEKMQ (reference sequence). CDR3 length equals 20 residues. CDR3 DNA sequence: TGTGCCAGCAGCTTAGGCCGGCTTCTAGGGACAGGGGAAAACTCCTACGAGCAGTACTTC. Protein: CASSLGRLLGTGENSYEQYF.

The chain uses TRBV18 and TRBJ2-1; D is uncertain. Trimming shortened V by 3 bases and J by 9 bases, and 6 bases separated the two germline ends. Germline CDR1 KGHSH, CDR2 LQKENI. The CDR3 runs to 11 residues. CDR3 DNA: TGTGCCAGCTCACCCCAGGTTGAGCAGTTCTTC. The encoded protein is CASSPQVEQFF.

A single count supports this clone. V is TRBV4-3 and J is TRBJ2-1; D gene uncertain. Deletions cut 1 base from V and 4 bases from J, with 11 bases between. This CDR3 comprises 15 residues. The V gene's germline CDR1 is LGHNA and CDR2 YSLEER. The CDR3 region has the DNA TGCGCCAGCAGCCAAGCCATGACGACTTACAATGAGCAGTTCTTC. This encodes CASSQAMTTYNEQFF.

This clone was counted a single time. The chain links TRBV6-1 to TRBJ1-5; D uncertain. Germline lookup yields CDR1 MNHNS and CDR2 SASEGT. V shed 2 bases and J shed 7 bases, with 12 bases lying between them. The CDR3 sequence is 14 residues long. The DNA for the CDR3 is TGTGCCAGCAGTGAATTAGGAATCAACCAGCCCCAGCATTTT. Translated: CASSELGINQPQHF.

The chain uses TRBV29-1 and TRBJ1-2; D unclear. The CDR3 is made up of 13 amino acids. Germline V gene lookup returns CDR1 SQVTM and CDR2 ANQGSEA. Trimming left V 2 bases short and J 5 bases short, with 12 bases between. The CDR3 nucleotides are TGCAGCGTTGAATTTTCGAGAGGGTATGGCTACACCTTC. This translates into CSVEFSRGYGYTF.

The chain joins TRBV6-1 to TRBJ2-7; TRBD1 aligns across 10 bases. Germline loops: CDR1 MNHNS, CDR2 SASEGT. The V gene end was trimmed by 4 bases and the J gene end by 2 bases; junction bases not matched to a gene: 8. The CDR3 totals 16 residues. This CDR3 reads CASSGALGQGAYEQYF. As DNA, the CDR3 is TGTGCCAGCAGTGGTGCTCTCGGACAGGGGGCCTACGAGCAGTACTTC.

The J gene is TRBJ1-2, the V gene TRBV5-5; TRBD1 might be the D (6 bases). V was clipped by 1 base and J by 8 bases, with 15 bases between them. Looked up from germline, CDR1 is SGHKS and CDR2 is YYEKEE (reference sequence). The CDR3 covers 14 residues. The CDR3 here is CASSLTGQSRGYTF. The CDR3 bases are TGTGCCAGCAGCTTGACAGGGCAATCGCGGGGCTACACCTTC.

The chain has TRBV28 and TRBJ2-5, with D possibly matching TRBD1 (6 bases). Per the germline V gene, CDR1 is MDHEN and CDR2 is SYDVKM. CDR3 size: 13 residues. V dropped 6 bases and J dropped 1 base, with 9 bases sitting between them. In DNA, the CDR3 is TGTGCCAGCAGAGACAGGTTCCAAGAGACCCAGTACTTC. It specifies CASRDRFQETQYF. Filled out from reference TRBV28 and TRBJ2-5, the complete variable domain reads DVKVTQSSRYLVKRTGEKVFLECVQDMDHENMFWYRQDPGLGLRLIYFSYDVKMKEKGDIPEGYSVSREKKERFSLILESASTNQTSMYLCASRDRFQETQYFGPGTRLLVL.